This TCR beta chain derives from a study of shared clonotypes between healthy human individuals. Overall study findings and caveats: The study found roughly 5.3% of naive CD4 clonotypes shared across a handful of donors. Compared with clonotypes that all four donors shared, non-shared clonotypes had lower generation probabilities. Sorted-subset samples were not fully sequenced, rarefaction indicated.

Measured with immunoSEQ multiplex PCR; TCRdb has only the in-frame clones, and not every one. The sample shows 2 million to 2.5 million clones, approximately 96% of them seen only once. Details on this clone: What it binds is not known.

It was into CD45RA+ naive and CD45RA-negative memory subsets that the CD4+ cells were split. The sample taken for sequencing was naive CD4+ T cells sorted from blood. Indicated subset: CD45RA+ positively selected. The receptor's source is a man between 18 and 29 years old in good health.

CDR3 protein: CASGPLLNSYEQYF. The CDR3, as DNA: TGTGCCAGCGGTCCCTTACTCAACTCCTACGAGCAGTACTTC. J is TRBJ2-7 and V is TRBV27; the D is unclear. Germline CDR1 MNHEY, CDR2 SMNVEV (reference sequence). V was clipped by 8 bases and J by 0 bases, with 14 bases between them. CDR3 length: 14 amino acids.